The 20 T cell receptor beta chains below were found in one sample sequenced in a study of CD8+CD57+ T cells in acquired aplastic anemia. Genomic DNA acted as the template from which TCR beta VDJ combination and CDR3 sequence profiling were carried out. One entry per CDR3 protein, called by TCRdb with MiXCR from the reads. Here the sample spans about 190,000 distinct CDR3 sequences, roughly 56% being singletons. Sequencing was carried out using sorted CD4+, CD8+, or CD8+CD57+ T cells (not recorded which) from PBMCs. These TCRs come from a human donor in good health, serving as a control.

This clonotype was counted ten times or more. The rearrangement uses TRBV5-6 and TRBJ1-1; D might be TRBD1 (5 bases). Germline V lookup: CDR1 SGHDT, CDR2 YYEEEE. Trimming took 4 bases from V and 1 from J, leaving 11 bases between them. The CDR3 spans 14 residues. The CDR3 bases are TGTGCCAGCAGCGACGGGACTACGAACACTGAAGCTTTCTTT. It yields the protein CASSDGTTNTEAFF. The full variable domain, with the rest looked up from reference TRBV5-6 and TRBJ1-1, is DAGVTQSPTHLIKTRGQQVTLRCSPKSGHDTVSWYQQALGQGPQFIFQYYEEEERQRGNFPDRFSGHQFPNYSSELNVNALLLGDSALYLCASSDGTTNTEAFFGQGTRLTVV.

The chain uses TRBV5-4 and TRBJ2-3; TRBD1 aligns across 8 bases. The germline V gene has CDR1 SGHNT and CDR2 YYREEE (reference sequence). V lost 4 bases to trimming and J lost 6 bases; unmatched junction nucleotides: 13. This CDR3 comprises 16 residues. DNA of the CDR3: TGTGCCAGCAGCCTTACCGGGACAGGTCCACAGGATACGCAGTATTTT. Encoded protein: CASSLTGTGPQDTQYF.

The J gene is TRBJ2-3, the V gene TRBV19, with a possible D match to TRBD2 (5 bases). The germline V gene has CDR1 LNHDA and CDR2 SQIVND (reference sequence). V was trimmed by 1 base and J by 0 bases, leaving 8 bases between them. This CDR3 has 15 amino acids. CDR3 bases: TGTGCCAGTAGTATAGGGCTAGCAAGCACAGATACGCAGTATTTT. Translation gives CASSIGLASTDTQYF. Combining the CDR3 with reference TRBV19 and TRBJ2-3 gives the whole variable domain DGGITQSPKYLFRKEGQNVTLSCEQNLNHDAMYWYRQDPGQGLRLIYYSQIVNDFQKGDIAEGYSVSREKKESFPLTVTSAQKNPTAFYLCASSIGLASTDTQYFGPGTRLTVL.

The chain joins TRBV2 to TRBJ1-4; 10 bases agree with TRBD1. This CDR3 spans 15 amino acids. The trim removed 3 bases at V and 5 bases at J, leaving 3 bases unmatched. The germline V gene has CDR1 SNHLY and CDR2 FYNNEI. CDR3 in amino acids: CASSDGQGVNEKLFF. CDR3 DNA sequence: TGTGCCAGCAGTGACGGACAGGGGGTAAATGAAAAACTGTTTTTT.

The rearrangement joins TRBV5-5 to TRBJ1-1; unclear D gene. Trimming took off 2 bases at V and 4 bases at J, with 12 bases between the two ends. The CDR3 loop spans 14 amino acids. Germline CDR1 is SGHKS and CDR2 is YYEKEE (reference sequence). The CDR3 loop is CASSLAGIGTEAFF. In nucleotides, the CDR3 is TGTGCCAGCAGCTTAGCTGGGATAGGCACTGAAGCTTTCTTT.

The chain is built from TRBV29-1 and TRBJ1-1; D uncertain. Germline V gene data show CDR1 as SQVTM and CDR2 as ANQGSEA. The CDR3 is 15 amino acids. Trimming left V 0 bases short and J 6 bases short, with 17 bases between. CDR3 in amino acids: CSVEEFGQALSEAFF. DNA of the CDR3: TGCAGCGTTGAAGAATTCGGTCAGGCCCTCTCTGAAGCTTTCTTT.

In this sample, this clonotype turned up many times. The chain combines TRBV5-4 with TRBJ2-1, with TRBD2 identical over 8 bases. J lost 0 bases, V lost 4 bases, and 3 bases had no gene match. CDR1 and CDR2 from the germline V gene are SGHNT and YYREEE (reference sequence). The CDR3 totals 15 residues. For the CDR3, the DNA is TGTGCCAGCAGCCAAAGCGGGGGCTCCTACAATGAGCAGTTCTTC. Protein sequence: CASSQSGGSYNEQFF.

The CDR3 reads CASSEEKYGTHTGELFF. The DNA for the CDR3 is TGTGCCAGCAGCGAGGAGAAATACGGGACTCACACCGGGGAGCTGTTTTTT. V is TRBV9 and J is TRBJ2-2, with a possible D match to TRBD2 (6 bases). V was shortened by 3 bases and J by 3 bases, with 18 bases between the two germline ends. The CDR3 loop spans 17 amino acids. Germline assignment: CDR1 SGDLS and CDR2 YYNGEE.

The rearrangement uses TRBV7-6 and TRBJ1-6; no definite D call. Germline values: CDR1 SGHVS, CDR2 FNYEAQ. V was trimmed by 2 bases and J by 6 bases, leaving 5 bases between them. This CDR3 has 13 amino acids. The CDR3 DNA follows: TGTGCCAGCAGCTTATATCGTAATTCACCCCTCCACTTT. Encoded protein: CASSLYRNSPLHF. Together with reference TRBV7-6 and TRBJ1-6, the CDR3 gives the full variable domain: GAGVSQSPRYKVTKRGQDVALRCDPISGHVSLYWYRQALGQGPEFLTYFNYEAQQDKSGLPNDRFSAERPEGSISTLTIQRTEQRDSAMYRCASSLYRNSPLHFGNGTRLTVT.

The chain is built from TRBV6-5 and TRBJ1-4; 7 bases fit TRBD1. V shed 11 bases, J shed 2 bases, and the junction held 11 bases outside the gene matches. The CDR3 runs to 15 residues. In germline, CDR1 is MNHEY, CDR2 SVGAGI. The CDR3 bases are TGTGCCGCCGGGACCGCAGGGGGTACTAATGAAAAACTGTTTTTT. Protein product: CAAGTAGGTNEKLFF.

This clonotype was recorded once. The genes are TRBV10-3 and TRBJ1-4, with 8 bases that match TRBD1. Trimming cost V 3 bases and J 3 bases; bases outside gene matches: 3. Germline-derived CDR1 and CDR2 are ENHRY and SYGVKD. The CDR3 spans 15 residues. The CDR3 spells CAISDATGANEKLFF. In DNA, the CDR3 is TGTGCCATCAGTGATGCGACAGGGGCTAATGAAAAACTGTTTTTT.

CDR3 in amino acids: CASSPGPTGDNEQFF. DNA of the CDR3: TGTGCCAGCTCACCAGGGCCGACAGGGGACAATGAGCAGTTCTTC. The rearrangement links TRBV18 to TRBJ2-1; 8 nucleotides align to TRBD1. CDR1 KGHSH and CDR2 LQKENI come from the germline V gene. V gave up 2 bases and J gave up 5 bases; unmatched junction bases: 5. The CDR3 has 15 residues.

V usage is TRBV6-6 and J usage is TRBJ2-7, with D perhaps matching TRBD1 or TRBD2 (5 bases each). Per the germline V gene, CDR1 is MNHNY and CDR2 is SVGAGI (reference sequence). V dropped 0 bases and J dropped 5 bases, with 8 bases sitting between them. There are 13 residues in the CDR3. CDR3 in amino acids: CASSYSVGDEQYF. The CDR3 DNA reads TGTGCCAGCAGTTACTCGGTGGGGGACGAGCAGTACTTC.

This clonotype showed up just a few times. The rearrangement joins TRBV15 to TRBJ2-5, with 11 bases aligning to TRBD1. CDR1 is LNHNV and CDR2 is YYDKDF in the germline V gene (reference sequence). The length of the CDR3 is 17 residues. With V trimmed by 1 base and J by 5 bases, 9 bases remained unmatched. Written as DNA, the CDR3 is TGTGCCACCAGCAGAGGCGATGGGACAGGGGGTGGGGAGACCCAGTACTTC. It specifies CATSRGDGTGGGETQYF. Full variable domain (outside the CDR3, taken from reference TRBV15 and TRBJ2-5): DAMVIQNPRYQVTQFGKPVTLSCSQTLNHNVMYWYQQKSSQAPKLLFHYYDKDFNNEADTPDNFQSRRPNTSFCFLDIRSPGLGDTAMYLCATSRGDGTGGGETQYFGPGTRLLVL.

The J gene is TRBJ2-7, the V gene TRBV7-2, with TRBD1 matching over 11 bases. V dropped 5 bases and J dropped 6; count of bases not matched to a gene: 12. CDR1 is SGHTA, CDR2 FQGNSA, per germline. CDR3 length equals 16 residues. The CDR3, as DNA: TGTGCCAGCAGCGAAACGTGGACAGGGGGCTTCTGCGAGCAGTACTTC. It specifies CASSETWTGGFCEQYF.

This clonotype showed up just a few times. The chain recombines TRBV24-1 with TRBJ2-5; D remains ambiguous. The CDR3 is 15 residues long. Germline V gene sequence: CDR1 KGHDR, CDR2 SFDVKD. Trimming removed 4 bases at V and 2 bases at J, with 13 bases between. In DNA form, the CDR3 reads TGTGCCACCAGTGACCCCCGCACCCAACAAGAGACCCAGTACTTC. Amino acid sequence: CATSDPRTQQETQYF.

The CDR3 sequence is CASSYRVIETQYF. CDR3 bases: TGTGCCAGCAGCTACAGGGTAATAGAGACCCAGTACTTC. The chain has TRBV7-9 and TRBJ2-5; the D gene is possibly TRBD1 (6 bases). V gave up 4 bases and J gave up 4 bases, with 10 bases separating them. Germline CDR1 SEHNR, CDR2 FQNEAQ (reference sequence). The CDR3 covers 13 residues.

At least ten counts were recorded for this clonotype. The chain uses TRBV2 and TRBJ1-5; D gene ambiguous. The V end lost 5 bases, the J end lost 2 bases, and 13 bases lay between the germline ends. CDR3 length: 15 residues. The germline V gene encodes CDR1 SNHLY and CDR2 FYNNEI. CDR3 nucleotide sequence: TGTGCCAGCAGTTTCGGGAGTAGGGGCAATCAGCCCCAGCATTTT. This encodes CASSFGSRGNQPQHF.

The genes are TRBV2 and TRBJ2-7; D is undetermined. CDR1 and CDR2 from the germline V gene are SNHLY and FYNNEI. The V end lost 1 base, the J end lost 2 bases, and 9 bases lay between the germline ends. The CDR3 totals 14 residues. CDR3 amino acids: CASSEGLVTYEQYF. In nucleotides, the CDR3 is TGTGCCAGCAGTGAAGGACTGGTGACCTACGAGCAGTACTTC. Looking up the rest from reference TRBV2 and TRBJ2-7 gives the full variable domain: EPEVTQTPSHQVTQMGQEVILRCVPISNHLYFYWYRQILGQKVEFLVSFYNNEISEKSEIFDDQFSVERPDGSNFTLKIRSTKLEDSAMYFCASSEGLVTYEQYFGPGTRLTVT.

The chain employs TRBV24-1 and TRBJ1-1; no firm D call. The CDR3 loop spans 9 amino acids. V was shortened by 10 bases and J by 6 bases, with 5 bases between the two germline ends. Germline V gene sequence: CDR1 KGHDR, CDR2 SFDVKD. The CDR3 spells CATRAEAFF. CDR3 DNA sequence: TGTGCCACTCGCGCTGAAGCTTTCTTT.